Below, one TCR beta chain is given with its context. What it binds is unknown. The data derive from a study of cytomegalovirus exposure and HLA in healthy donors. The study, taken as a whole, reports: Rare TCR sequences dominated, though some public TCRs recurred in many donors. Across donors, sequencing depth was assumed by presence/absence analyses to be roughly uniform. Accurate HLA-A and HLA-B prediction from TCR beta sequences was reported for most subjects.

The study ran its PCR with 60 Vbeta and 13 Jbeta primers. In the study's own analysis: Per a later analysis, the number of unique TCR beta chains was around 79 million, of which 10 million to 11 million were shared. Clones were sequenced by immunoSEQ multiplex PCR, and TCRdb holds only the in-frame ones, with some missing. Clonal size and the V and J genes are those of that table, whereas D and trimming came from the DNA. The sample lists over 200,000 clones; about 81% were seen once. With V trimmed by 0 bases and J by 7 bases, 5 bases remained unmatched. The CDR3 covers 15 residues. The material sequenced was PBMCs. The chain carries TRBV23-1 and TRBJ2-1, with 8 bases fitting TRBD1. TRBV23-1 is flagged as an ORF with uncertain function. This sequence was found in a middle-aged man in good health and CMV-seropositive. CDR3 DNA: TGCGCCAGCAGTCAATCGCAGGGGGCGAGGAATGAGCAGTTCTTC. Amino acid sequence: CASSQSQGARNEQFF.